This T cell receptor beta chain was identified in a study of PD-L1 blockade in urothelial cancer. Study background: Chemotherapy regimens numbering 0 to 3 had been given to patients. The authors examined blood 3 weeks (second dose) and 6 weeks after treatment start.

What went into each PCR as a spike was synthetic TCR analog templates. Sequencing was performed with immunoSEQ multiplex PCR; in TCRdb, only in-frame clones are kept and a portion is missing. Among 65,000 to 90,000 clones listed, roughly 89% were seen once. Germline CDR1 is LNHDA and CDR2 is SQIVND (reference sequence). V lost 1 base, J lost 1 base, and 7 bases lay in between. The CDR3 has 14 residues. Time point in this sample: pretreatment peripheral blood. Locally advanced or metastatic urothelial carcinoma was present in patients. The specimen was PBMCs, collected around atezolizumab (anti-PD-L1) treatment. This receptor was obtained from a woman between 70 and 85 years old with urothelial cancer. The chain recombines TRBV19 with TRBJ1-1; D unclear. CDR3 sequence reads: CASSIVEGNTEAFF. CDR3 sequence (DNA): TGTGCCAGTAGTATAGTCGAGGGGAACACTGAAGCTTTCTTT.